The next 21 T cell receptor beta chains were all read from a single sample in a study of regulatory T cells in long-lasting Graves disease. Sample time point: persistent/refractory GD, antithyroid drugs over 5 years with positive TRAb. Researchers made the TCR library from RNA that was extracted from PBMCs. CDR3 regions were amplified by Arm-PCR using iRepertoire HTBI primers to build TCR beta libraries. TCRdb re-called the multiplex PCR reads through MiXCR, storing one row per CDR3 protein. The sample records about 460,000 distinct CDR3 sequences, 22% being singletons. The sample here was peripheral blood mononuclear cells (PBMCs), taken when the disease was refractory, from a patient treated with antithyroid drugs. The receptors here all came from a female donor with Graves disease.

This clonotype was found many times. The chain couples TRBV11-3 to TRBJ2-1; TRBD2 is a possible D gene (6 bases). From germline, CDR1 is SGHNT and CDR2 YENEEA. The CDR3 extends over 12 amino acids. V was cut by 8 bases and J by 8 bases, with 13 bases left in between. In nucleotides, the CDR3 is TGTGCCAGCGGCCTAGCGACGGATGAGCAGTTCTTC. This encodes CASGLATDEQFF.

The rearrangement links TRBV18 to TRBJ2-2; D ambiguous. The CDR3 is made up of 14 amino acids. The V gene lost 3 bases and the J gene lost 4 bases, with 9 bases spanning the gap. Germline V CDR1 and CDR2: KGHSH, LQKENI. In DNA form, the CDR3 reads TGTGCCAGCTCACCCAAGCCTGGCACCGGGGAGCTGTTTTTT. It encodes CASSPKPGTGELFF.

The chain couples TRBV4-1 to TRBJ2-1; perhaps D is TRBD1 or TRBD2 (5 bases each). The CDR3 runs to 15 residues. The V end was cut by 3 bases, the J end by 7 bases, with 16 bases between. From germline, CDR1 is MGHRA and CDR2 YSYEKL. The CDR3 coding sequence is TGCGCCAGCAGCCAGGGACCGTCTGAAGGGAATGAGCAGTTCTTC. It yields the protein CASSQGPSEGNEQFF.

This clonotype was seen only a few times. The gene calls are TRBV7-2 and TRBJ2-5; D ambiguous. This CDR3 is built from 12 residues. Germline V gene lookup returns CDR1 SGHTA and CDR2 FQGNSA. V gave up 3 bases and J gave up 3 bases, with 5 bases separating them. CDR3 sequence (DNA): TGTGCCAGCAGCTTGATGGAAGAGACCCAGTACTTC. This codes for CASSLMEETQYF.

This clonotype has at least ten counts. This chain joins TRBV29-1 and TRBJ2-7, with D tentatively TRBD2 (5 bases). V was cut by 6 bases and J by 9 bases, with 15 bases left in between. This CDR3 is 11 amino acids long. The germline gives CDR1 SQVTM, CDR2 ANQGSEA. The chain's CDR3 is CSVSAGNGQYF. In DNA, the CDR3 is TGCAGCGTGTCCGCCGGGAACGGGCAGTACTTC.

The chain is built from TRBV9 and TRBJ1-3; no clear D. Per germline, CDR1 SGDLS and CDR2 YYNGEE. V lost 0 bases to trimming and J lost 2 bases, with 12 bases between them. This CDR3 is 16 amino acids long. This CDR3 is CASSVESSSTGNTIYF. CDR3 coding DNA: TGTGCCAGCAGCGTAGAGTCGAGCAGCACTGGAAACACCATATATTTT.

This clonotype was seen repeatedly, ten times or more. The chain recombines TRBV2 with TRBJ2-2; TRBD1 agrees at 11 bases. The CDR3 is 15 amino acids. The V gene's germline CDR1 is SNHLY and CDR2 FYNNEI. V lost 9 bases and J lost 3; bases outside the gene matches: 6. CDR3 in amino acids: CASKPGQGDTGELFF. CDR3 DNA: TGTGCCAGTAAACCGGGACAGGGGGACACCGGGGAGCTGTTTTTT. Full variable domain (outside the CDR3, taken from reference TRBV2 and TRBJ2-2): EPEVTQTPSHQVTQMGQEVILRCVPISNHLYFYWYRQILGQKVEFLVSFYNNEISEKSEIFDDQFSVERPDGSNFTLKIRSTKLEDSAMYFCASKPGQGDTGELFFGEGSRLTVL.

The rearrangement uses TRBV12-3 or TRBV12-4 and TRBJ2-3, with D uncertain. With 10 bases removed from V and 0 bases from J, the gap between germline ends came to 11 bases. There are 13 residues in the CDR3. CDR3 sequence reads: CATSRASTDTQYF. CDR3 in DNA: TGTGCCACAAGCCGTGCTAGCACAGATACGCAGTATTTT.

At least ten counts were recorded for this clonotype. The CDR3: CASSSGLAETYEQYF. CDR3 bases: TGTGCCAGCAGCTCCGGACTAGCGGAGACCTACGAGCAGTACTTC. The chain has TRBV7-8 and TRBJ2-7; TRBD2 agrees at 10 bases. This CDR3 spans 15 amino acids. Trimming took 4 bases from V and 2 from J; bases not matched to a gene: 5. Germline V gives CDR1 SGHVS, CDR2 FQNEAQ.

This clonotype has a count of ten or more. The V and J genes are TRBV12-3 or TRBV12-4 and TRBJ2-6, with a weak D call TRBD1 (6 bases). Trimming pared 4 bases from V and 0 bases from J, leaving 10 bases between. The length of the CDR3 is 16 residues. CDR3: CASSSPQGSGANVLTF. The CDR3 DNA reads TGTGCCAGCAGTTCACCACAGGGCTCTGGGGCCAACGTCCTGACTTTC.

This clonotype was seen only a few times. The chain carries TRBV7-9 and TRBJ1-4; D is ambiguous. Germline-derived CDR1 and CDR2 are SEHNR and FQNEAQ (reference sequence). The CDR3 runs to 14 residues. V lost 0 bases and J 4 bases, leaving 6 bases between the germline ends. This chain's CDR3 is CASSLARDNEKLFF. CDR3 nucleotides: TGTGCCAGCAGCTTAGCACGGGATAATGAAAAACTGTTTTTT.

This clonotype has ten or more counts. This chain connects TRBV20-1 to TRBJ1-5, with 7 bases matching TRBD1. The CDR3 length is 13 residues. V was clipped by 6 bases and J by 4 bases; unmatched bases: 6. Germline CDR1 and CDR2: DFQATT and SNEGSKA (reference sequence). CDR3 nucleotides: TGCAGTGCCGAGACAGGGTTGAATCAGCCCCAGCATTTT. Translating gives CSAETGLNQPQHF.

This clonotype has ten or more counts. The rearrangement joins TRBV28 to TRBJ1-2; 8 positions match TRBD1. The CDR3 runs 16 residues. Trimming at V came to 0 bases and at J to 8 bases, leaving 11 bases not matched to a gene. Germline V lookup: CDR1 MDHEN, CDR2 SYDVKM. CDR3 residues: CASSLWDRVFVGGYTF. The CDR3 DNA reads TGTGCCAGCAGTTTATGGGACAGGGTCTTCGTGGGAGGCTACACCTTC.

This sequence joins TRBV18 and TRBJ1-5, with no clear D. The CDR3 covers 13 residues. Trimming shortened V by 3 bases and J by 6 bases, and 9 bases separated the two germline ends. Germline-derived CDR1 and CDR2 are KGHSH and LQKENI. The CDR3 region is CASSPSGPQPQHF. The CDR3 bases are TGTGCCAGCTCACCCTCAGGCCCTCAGCCCCAGCATTTT.

The J gene is TRBJ1-2, the V gene TRBV5-1; 8 bases are a match to TRBD1. Germline values: CDR1 SGHRS, CDR2 YFSETQ. CDR3 size: 14 residues. V dropped 3 bases and J dropped 3; count of bases not matched to a gene: 4. In DNA, the CDR3 is TGCGCCAGCAGCTCTATGACAGGGGACTATGGCTACACCTTC. Its translation: CASSSMTGDYGYTF.

The chain links TRBV6-1 to TRBJ2-2; D not resolved. V was trimmed by 7 bases and J by 0 bases, leaving 12 bases between them. CDR1 and CDR2 (germline): MNHNS, SASEGT. The CDR3 spans 15 residues. DNA of the CDR3: TGTGCCAGCACCCCCCGATTCGCGAACACCGGGGAGCTGTTTTTT. This translates into CASTPRFANTGELFF.

The genes are TRBV2 and TRBJ2-5, with 9 bases identical to TRBD1. The ends lost 6 bases at V and 5 bases at J; junction bases unmatched: 10. Germline lookup yields CDR1 SNHLY and CDR2 FYNNEI. The CDR3 loop spans 15 amino acids. The CDR3 DNA reads TGTGCCAGCAGCCCTCGGACAGGGGATAGGGAGACCCAGTACTTC. Protein sequence: CASSPRTGDRETQYF.

This clonotype was counted many times. The J gene is TRBJ2-2, the V gene TRBV28; a weak D match, TRBD1 (5 bases). With 6 bases removed from V and 6 bases from J, the gap between germline ends came to 8 bases. The CDR3 contains 12 residues. Germline V lookup: CDR1 MDHEN, CDR2 SYDVKM. CDR3: CASSRVAGELFF. The CDR3 region has the DNA TGTGCCAGCAGCAGGGTTGCCGGGGAGCTGTTTTTT.

The chain couples TRBV7-9 to TRBJ1-1; unclear D gene. CDR1 and CDR2 from the germline V gene are SEHNR and FQNEAQ (reference sequence). V shed 1 base and J shed 6 bases, with 9 bases lying between them. This CDR3 spans 13 amino acids. CDR3 sequence reads: CASSLVVSPEAFF. The CDR3 region has the DNA TGTGCCAGCAGCTTAGTAGTGAGCCCTGAAGCTTTCTTT.

On this clonotype: Given a much more abundant clone one base away, this may be a read error. V usage is TRBV6-1 and J usage is TRBJ1-2; D unresolved. The germline CDR1 and CDR2 sequences are MNHNS and SASEGT. Trimming shortened V by 4 bases and J by 1 base, and 19 bases separated the two germline ends. The CDR3 is made up of 17 amino acids. The CDR3 DNA reads TGTGCCAGCAGTGGACTGGACCTCGGAGGAGTTAACTATGGCTACACCTTC. Its protein is CASSGLDLGGVNYGYTF.

This clonotype was counted ten times or more. V usage is TRBV5-1 and J usage is TRBJ2-7; 8 bases match TRBD2. There are 13 residues in the CDR3. Germline CDR1 is SGHRS and CDR2 is YFSETQ. V was clipped by 6 bases and J by 5 bases; unmatched bases: 7. The CDR3 loop reads CASNAGGMDEQYF. CDR3 DNA sequence: TGCGCCAGCAACGCGGGGGGCATGGACGAGCAGTACTTC.